The sequence of this T cell receptor beta chain was determined in a study of blood T cell repertoires in COVID-19. Study as a whole: T cells, B-cell-depleted T cells, or PBMCs provided the cDNA or gDNA that served as material.

This CDR3 is 12 amino acids long. V was clipped by 2 bases and J by 5 bases, with 7 bases between them. Looked up from germline, CDR1 is SGHNT and CDR2 is YYREEE (reference sequence). In the original analysis: Quantification of nucleated cells was approximated via reference gene primer amplification. Libraries were prepared by immunoSEQ multiplex PCR; TCRdb keeps only in-frame clonotypes and omits some of them. The V and J calls and the clone size are those of that table, but D and trimming were determined from the DNA. The table shows approximately 130,000 clones, with around 82% occurring only once.

Sequencing was performed on peripheral blood. The sequence was obtained from a human donor in a cohort sampled during active COVID-19. The rearrangement links TRBV5-4 to TRBJ1-1, with D uncertain. The chain's CDR3 is CASSLGVTEAFF. In nucleotides, the CDR3 is TGTGCCAGCAGCTTAGGAGTGACTGAAGCTTTCTTT.